These 10 T cell receptor beta chains originate from one sample sequenced in a study of control samples from healthy donors and cancer patients. Assay used: immunoSEQ multiplex PCR; TCRdb lists only in-frame clones, some missing. This sample has 110,000 to 150,000 clones, with approximately 88% found just once. The sample was blood. Source of these receptors: a man aged 25 to 40 in good health.

J is TRBJ1-2 and V is TRBV30; 7 nucleotides agree with TRBD1. Germline V gene data show CDR1 as GTSNPN and CDR2 as SVGIG (reference sequence). The length of the CDR3 is 13 residues. Trimming took 5 bases from V and 8 from J; bases not matched to a gene: 11. The CDR3 DNA sequence: TGTGCCTGGGATCAAGGGGGCGGGGACGGCTACACCTTC. Its translation is CAWDQGGGDGYTF.

This chain connects TRBV5-1 to TRBJ1-1; unclear D gene. Germline CDR1 reads SGHRS; CDR2 reads YFSETQ. The CDR3 runs to 16 residues. V lost 4 bases and J lost 0, with 16 bases in between. CDR3 DNA: TGCGCCAGCAGCCCCCAGTATTCCAAGGTGAACACTGAAGCTTTCTTT. Its protein is CASSPQYSKVNTEAFF.

This clone was seen more than once but under ten times. The sample carries other DNA sequences with the same CDR3. The V and J genes are TRBV9 and TRBJ2-1, with TRBD2 matching 12 bases. With V trimmed by 0 bases and J by 6 bases, 1 base remained unmatched. The germline gives CDR1 SGDLS, CDR2 YYNGEE. The CDR3 has 15 amino acids. The CDR3 sequence: CASSVASGGGNEQFF. CDR3 nucleotides: TGTGCCAGCAGCGTAGCTAGCGGGGGGGGCAATGAGCAGTTCTTC.

This clone was observed once. V is TRBV10-3 and J is TRBJ2-1; 9 bases line up with TRBD1. The CDR3 runs to 16 residues. Germline assignment: CDR1 ENHRY and CDR2 SYGVKD. V trimming: 4 bases; J trimming: 6 bases; junction bases outside the gene matches: 10. Here the CDR3 reads CAISGVYRGPPNEQFF. DNA for the CDR3: TGTGCCATCAGTGGGGTGTACAGGGGGCCGCCCAATGAGCAGTTCTTC.

This clone was seen once. The germline gene is not matched at one end of the junction; a read error may be the cause. This chain connects TRBV30 to TRBJ1-3, with D possibly TRBD1 on 5 matching bases. The CDR3 length is 13 residues. The germline V gene encodes CDR1 GTSNPN and CDR2 SVGIG (reference sequence). For the CDR3, the DNA is TGTGCCTGGAGTGTGACAGCTGGAAACACCACATATTTT. This translates into CAWSVTAGNTTYF.

The chain employs TRBV9 and TRBJ2-7, with 10 positions matching TRBD1. The V and J ends lost 4 bases and 4 bases, in that order; junction bases with no gene match: 5. CDR3 length equals 14 residues. Germline CDR1 reads SGDLS; CDR2 reads YYNGEE. CDR3 amino acids: CASSTGDRGYEQYF. The CDR3 DNA follows: TGTGCCAGCAGCACCGGGGACAGGGGATACGAGCAGTACTTC.

This clone was picked up one time. The V call is TRBV5-4, the J call TRBJ2-1, with D possibly being TRBD1 (6 bases). CDR3 length equals 15 residues. Germline lookup yields CDR1 SGHNT and CDR2 YYREEE (reference sequence). Trimming removed 4 bases from V and 0 bases from J, with 11 bases in between. This CDR3 reads CASSHRDLSYNEQFF. The CDR3 bases are TGTGCCAGCAGCCACAGGGACCTCTCCTACAATGAGCAGTTCTTC.

The rearrangement uses TRBV11-2 and TRBJ2-7; 10 nucleotides align to TRBD2. Germline V gene data show CDR1 as SGHAT and CDR2 as FQNNGV. Trimming at V came to 3 bases and at J to 0 bases, leaving 11 bases not matched to a gene. CDR3 length: 18 amino acids. In DNA, the CDR3 is TGTGCCAGCAGCTTCTCCACTAGCGGGACAAGGAGCTCCTACGAGCAGTACTTC. Protein sequence: CASSFSTSGTRSSYEQYF.

This rearrangement joins TRBV6-6 to TRBJ2-7; D is possibly TRBD1 or TRBD2 (5 bases each). The length of the CDR3 is 15 residues. The V end was cut by 7 bases, the J end by 3 bases, with 19 bases between. The germline gives CDR1 MNHNY, CDR2 SVGAGI (reference sequence). The CDR3 sequence: CASTLLGSGSYEQYF. The DNA for the CDR3 is TGTGCCAGCACTCTCCTAGGTTCAGGGAGCTACGAGCAGTACTTC.

This clone was found a few times. The chain couples TRBV5-1 to TRBJ2-7; 9 bases agree with TRBD2. The CDR3 length is 16 residues. The V gene end was trimmed by 4 bases and the J gene end by 4 bases; junction bases not matched to a gene: 12. From germline, CDR1 is SGHRS and CDR2 YFSETQ. CDR3 in DNA: TGCGCCAGCAGCCTGGCCCCCCCGCGGGAGGGATACGAGCAGTACTTC. It yields the protein CASSLAPPREGYEQYF.